Below, 20 T cell receptor beta chains from the same sample are listed, as sequenced in a study of shared clonotypes between healthy human individuals. Generated by immunoSEQ multiplex PCR, the TCRdb table keeps only in-frame clones and is missing some. The sample lists 2 million to 2.5 million clones, about 92% occurring once. The sample consisted of naive CD4+ T cells from PBMCs. Subset described: CD45RA+ positively selected. These receptors came from a man younger than 35 in good health. Some clones in this sample may be carry-over from other donors' samples.

The rearrangement uses TRBV19 and TRBJ2-1; D is perhaps TRBD2 (6 bases). CDR1 is LNHDA and CDR2 is SQIVND in the germline V gene (reference sequence). CDR3 length equals 15 residues. V lost 5 bases, J lost 8 bases, and 19 bases lay in between. The DNA for the CDR3 is TGTGCCAGTAGTCTCCCGGGCTCCGGCGGGGATGAGCAGTTCTTC. Its protein product is CASSLPGSGGDEQFF.

This clone was observed once. This chain links TRBV7-2 with TRBJ1-3, with TRBD1 matching over 7 bases. Germline V gives CDR1 SGHTA, CDR2 FQGNSA. This CDR3 comprises 15 residues. Trimming took 0 bases from V and 11 from J; bases not matched to a gene: 10. Written as DNA, the CDR3 is TGTGCCAGCAGCTTAGCCGGGCAGGGGGGGTTGGCCATATATTTT. Its protein product is CASSLAGQGGLAIYF.

The chain employs TRBV9 and TRBJ2-3, with D unresolved. Trimming stripped 3 bases from V and 1 base from J, with 12 bases between. The CDR3 runs to 15 residues. The germline V gene has CDR1 SGDLS and CDR2 YYNGEE. The CDR3 sequence: CASSDRSPRTDTQYF. CDR3 DNA: TGTGCCAGCAGCGATAGATCCCCGCGCACAGATACGCAGTATTTT.

The chain recombines TRBV16 with TRBJ1-3, with no clear D. The germline V and J ends were trimmed by 0 bases and 1 base, with 10 bases remaining between them. Per the germline V gene, CDR1 is KGHSY and CDR2 is FQNENV. The CDR3 runs to 16 residues. CDR3 DNA sequence: TGTGCCAGCAGCCAATCATCAGTCTTGTCTGGAAACACCATATATTTT. Translated, it gives CASSQSSVLSGNTIYF.

Concerning this clone: Other DNA sequences from this sample encode an identical CDR3 as well. The chain carries TRBV29-1 and TRBJ2-1, with D unresolved. Per the germline V gene, CDR1 is SQVTM and CDR2 is ANQGSEA. Trimming left V 6 bases short and J 4 bases short, with 10 bases between. This CDR3 has 12 amino acids. The CDR3 sequence: CSVERVYNEQFF. The CDR3 DNA follows: TGCAGCGTGGAACGCGTATACAATGAGCAGTTCTTC.

This chain uses TRBV7-3 with TRBJ2-1; 8 bases line up with TRBD1. The germline V gene encodes CDR1 SGHTA and CDR2 FQGTGA. CDR3 length: 11 amino acids. V lost 5 bases, J lost 13 bases, and 4 bases stayed unmatched. CDR3 sequence: CASSQGQVQFF. CDR3 bases: TGTGCCAGCAGCCAGGGACAGGTCCAGTTCTTC.

The chain is built from TRBV28 and TRBJ2-3, with D possibly called TRBD1 or TRBD2 (6 bases each). Germline CDR1 is MDHEN and CDR2 is SYDVKM. This CDR3 contains 13 residues. Trimming left V 11 bases short and J 4 bases short, with 16 bases between. The CDR3 spells CAVSTGAPDTQYF. Written as DNA, the CDR3 is TGTGCCGTAAGCACGGGGGCACCAGATACGCAGTATTTT.

For this clone: The junction does not match germline at one end; this may be a read error. The chain couples TRBV28 to TRBJ1-1; perhaps TRBD1 as D (5 bases). This CDR3 is built from 10 residues. CDR1 and CDR2 from the germline V gene are MDHEN and SYDVKM. The CDR3 DNA follows: TGTGCCAGCAGTCATCCAACAGGCCCCTTT. Translating gives CASSHPTGPF.

CDR3 bases: TGTGCCAGCAGCTTATCCCGGGACAGATCTAACTATGGCTACACCTTC. Amino acid sequence: CASSLSRDRSNYGYTF. This chain joins TRBV5-8 and TRBJ1-2; 7 bases map to TRBD1. CDR3 length: 16 residues. V lost 2 bases, J lost 0 bases, and 7 bases stayed unmatched. CDR1 and CDR2 (germline): SGHTS, YDEGEE.

The rearrangement uses TRBV11-3 and TRBJ2-7, with D possibly being TRBD1 or TRBD2 (5 bases each). CDR3 size: 13 residues. Deletions cut 5 bases from V and 3 bases from J, with 11 bases between. In germline, CDR1 is SGHNT, CDR2 YENEEA. The CDR3 here is CASSLGPNYEQYF. CDR3 DNA sequence: TGTGCCAGCAGCCTGGGACCGAACTACGAGCAGTACTTC. Supplemented by reference TRBV11-3 and TRBJ2-7, the full variable domain reads EAGVVQSPRYKIIEKKQPVAFWCNPISGHNTLYWYLQNLGQGPELLIRYENEEAVDDSQLPKDRFSAERLKGVDSTLKIQPAELGDSAVYLCASSLGPNYEQYFGPGTRLTVT.

Concerning this clone itself: Other DNA sequences within the sample encode an identical CDR3. This chain uses TRBV18 with TRBJ1-3; a possible D gene is TRBD1 (6 bases). Trimming cost V 0 bases and J 1 base, with 10 bases left between them. There are 16 residues in the CDR3. Per germline, CDR1 KGHSH and CDR2 LQKENI. This CDR3 reads CASSPPGRGSGNTIYF. The CDR3 DNA is TGTGCCAGCTCACCACCGGGCAGGGGATCTGGAAACACCATATATTTT.

This clone was counted a few times. Other nucleotide sequences from this sample produce the same CDR3. The rearrangement uses TRBV28 and TRBJ2-6, with D perhaps TRBD1 (5 bases). Deletions cut 5 bases from V and 4 bases from J, with 9 bases between. CDR1 MDHEN and CDR2 SYDVKM come from the germline V gene. This CDR3 is 14 amino acids long. CDR3 sequence: CASSPGSGANVLTF. DNA for the CDR3: TGTGCCAGCAGTCCAGGGTCCGGGGCCAACGTCCTGACTTTC.

The chain joins TRBV9 to TRBJ1-2; D uncertain. The CDR3 is 13 residues long. Trimming stripped 0 bases from V and 7 bases from J, with 10 bases between. From germline, CDR1 is SGDLS and CDR2 YYNGEE. The CDR3 sequence is CASSVESARGYTF. In DNA form, the CDR3 reads TGTGCCAGCAGCGTAGAGTCGGCTCGTGGCTACACCTTC.

The table lists this clone with a count of one. The chain employs TRBV5-1 and TRBJ2-4; D tentatively fits TRBD1 or TRBD2 (5 bases each). The ends were cut back, 0 bases at V and 7 bases at J, with 11 bases in the middle. Germline V gives CDR1 SGHRS, CDR2 YFSETQ. This CDR3 is 14 amino acids long. The CDR3 DNA follows: TGCGCCAGCAGCTTGGATGGGGGATGGAACATTCAGTACTTC. The encoded protein is CASSLDGGWNIQYF.

Only a few counts were recorded for this clone. This specimen includes other DNA sequences encoding the same CDR3. J is TRBJ1-4 and V is TRBV28, with 10 bases that match TRBD1. The germline CDR1 and CDR2 sequences are MDHEN and SYDVKM. This CDR3 contains 15 residues. V dropped 1 base and J dropped 5; count of bases not matched to a gene: 1. CDR3 sequence (DNA): TGTGCCAGCAGTTTATCGGGACAGGGGAATGAAAAACTGTTTTTT. This gives the protein CASSLSGQGNEKLFF.

This chain uses TRBV18 with TRBJ1-2; the match to TRBD1 covers 11 bases. V lost 2 bases to trimming and J lost 0 bases; unmatched junction nucleotides: 2. The germline V gene has CDR1 KGHSH and CDR2 LQKENI. CDR3 length equals 16 residues. Written as DNA, the CDR3 is TGTGCCAGCTCACCAGGACAGGGGGCCGCTAACTATGGCTACACCTTC. Protein: CASSPGQGAANYGYTF. Supplemented by reference TRBV18 and TRBJ1-2, the full variable domain reads NAGVMQNPRHLVRRRGQEARLRCSPMKGHSHVYWYRQLPEEGLKFMVYLQKENIIDESGMPKERFSAEFPKEGPSILRIQQVVRGDSAAYFCASSPGQGAANYGYTFGSGTRLTVV.

Worth noting for this clone: The identical CDR3 is also encoded by other nucleotide sequences in the sample. The genes are TRBV28 and TRBJ2-1, with D perhaps assigned TRBD1 or TRBD2 (5 bases each). This CDR3 has 15 residues. Germline-derived CDR1 and CDR2 are MDHEN and SYDVKM. V lost 0 bases and J lost 6, with 12 bases in between. The CDR3 reads CASSLWAGGGNEQFF. In nucleotides, the CDR3 is TGTGCCAGCAGTTTATGGGCAGGTGGGGGCAATGAGCAGTTCTTC.

The V and J genes are TRBV2 and TRBJ1-5; a possible D gene is TRBD1 (6 bases). V gave up 7 bases and J gave up 1 base, with 11 bases separating them. This CDR3 is built from 14 residues. Per the germline V gene, CDR1 is SNHLY and CDR2 is FYNNEI. The CDR3 region is CASNPDRSNQPQHF. Here the CDR3 DNA reads TGTGCCAGCAATCCAGACAGGAGCAATCAGCCCCAGCATTTT.

This sequence joins TRBV7-9 and TRBJ2-1; D unclear. CDR3 length equals 14 residues. Germline CDR1 and CDR2: SEHNR and FQNEAQ (reference sequence). V was cut by 5 bases and J by 4 bases, with 12 bases left in between. The CDR3 is CASSPTPAYNEQFF. The DNA for the CDR3 is TGTGCCAGCAGCCCGACTCCGGCTTACAATGAGCAGTTCTTC.

The V and J genes are TRBV5-4 and TRBJ1-2; 7 bases agree with TRBD1. Trimming took 1 base from V and 8 from J; bases not matched to a gene: 5. Germline CDR1 SGHNT, CDR2 YYREEE (reference sequence). CDR3 size: 13 residues. In nucleotides, the CDR3 is TGTGCCAGCAGCTTGCAGGGGGTGGTAGGCTACACCTTC. Protein product: CASSLQGVVGYTF.